This T cell receptor (beta chain) was identified during a study of patients and donors after allogeneic stem cell transplantation. About this clonotype: One junction end does not reproduce the germline sequence, and a read error may be involved.

TCRdb independently ran MiXCR on the RT-PCR reads; one entry per CDR3 protein. The table shows 800,000 to 1,000,000 distinct CDR3 sequences, with roughly 17% occurring only once. CDR1 is SGHRS, CDR2 YFSETQ, per germline. The CDR3 covers 14 residues. The chain couples TRBV5-1 to TRBJ2-3, with 9 bases that match TRBD2. The TCR comes from a human donor who was either an allogeneic HSCT recipient or a stem cell or donor lymphocyte infusion donor (not recorded which). It is not recorded whose cells these are; they may come from a transplant donor. The sequenced material came from blood, either unsorted or a sorted T cell fraction (not recorded which). The CDR3 DNA follows: TGCGCCAGCAGTGGCGGGGGGGCCAGAGATGCGCAGTATTTT. This codes for CASSGGGARDAQYF.